This T cell receptor beta chain is from a study of human T cells and chemical hapten exposure. Study in general: Largely, small differences in pooled library volume made per-sample TCR yields vary. Study-wide results and caveats: With DPC sensitization, TCRs exceeding 1 in 1000 frequency showed no change. In comparison with controls, expanded TCRs gave rise to a significantly larger number of large CDR3 similarity clusters.

TCRdb reprocessed the RACE reads with MiXCR, giving one entry per CDR3 protein. Among approximately 80,000 distinct CDR3 sequences listed, 9.5% to 12% were seen once. Specified time point: patch test 1, 2 weeks after DPC sensitization. The treatment: therapeutic diphenylcyclopropenone sensitization with weekly scalp DPC. Investigators collected blood before applying each patch test. CDR1 SGHRS and CDR2 YFSETQ come from the germline V gene. The CDR3 consists of 15 residues. V lost 3 bases, J lost 5 bases, and 15 bases lay in between. This clonotype was counted at least ten times. Antigen unknown. Material: whole blood, obtained in connection with sensitization to the hapten diphenylcyclopropenone (DPC). The receptor's source is a woman aged 45-59 years with alopecia areata. Some clones in this sample may be carry-over from other donors' samples. The V and J genes are TRBV5-1 and TRBJ2-1; D ambiguous. In nucleotides, the CDR3 is TGCGCCAGCAGCTCGACAAGGCAGATCCACAATGAGCAGTTCTTC. Protein product: CASSSTRQIHNEQFF.